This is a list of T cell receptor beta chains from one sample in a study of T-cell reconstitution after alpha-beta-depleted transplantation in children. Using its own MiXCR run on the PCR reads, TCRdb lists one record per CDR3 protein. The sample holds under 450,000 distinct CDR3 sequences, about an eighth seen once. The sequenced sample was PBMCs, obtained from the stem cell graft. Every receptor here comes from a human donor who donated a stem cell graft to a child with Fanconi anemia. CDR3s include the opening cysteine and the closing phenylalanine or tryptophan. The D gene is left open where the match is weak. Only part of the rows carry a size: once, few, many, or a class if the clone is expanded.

cdr3_aa: CASSPPSGGLGELFF
cdr3_nt: TGTGCCAGCTCACCACCCTCAGGGGGCCTCGGGGAGCTGTTTTTT
clone_size: few
j_call: TRBJ2-2
v_call: TRBV18
d_call: TRBD1

cdr3_aa: CASSVSGVGTDTQYF
cdr3_nt: TGTGCCAGCTCAGTAAGCGGGGTTGGCACAGATACGCAGTATTTT
clone_size: -
j_call: TRBJ2-3
v_call: TRBV18
d_call: TRBD2

cdr3_aa: CASSFGQLGTEAFF
cdr3_nt: TGTGCCAGCAGTTTCGGACAGTTGGGGACTGAAGCTTTCTTT
clone_size: few
j_call: TRBJ1-1
v_call: TRBV12-3/TRBV12-4
d_call: -

cdr3_aa: CASSYAQGAYEQYF
cdr3_nt: TGTGCCAGCAGTTACGCACAGGGGGCCTACGAGCAGTACTTC
clone_size: few
j_call: TRBJ2-7
v_call: TRBV6-5
d_call: TRBD1

cdr3_aa: CSARGGQGAARETQYF
cdr3_nt: TGCAGTGCTAGAGGGGGACAGGGGGCAGCGAGGGAGACCCAGTACTTC
clone_size: -
j_call: TRBJ2-5
v_call: TRBV20-1
d_call: TRBD1

cdr3_aa: CASSSPGLAGKNTGELFF
cdr3_nt: TGCGCCAGCAGCTCACCGGGACTAGCGGGGAAGAACACCGGGGAGCTGTTTTTT
clone_size: -
j_call: TRBJ2-2
v_call: TRBV5-1
d_call: TRBD2

cdr3_aa: CASSLGWTSYNEQFF
cdr3_nt: TGCGCCAGCAGCTTGGGTTGGACGTCCTACAATGAGCAGTTCTTC
clone_size: -
j_call: TRBJ2-1
v_call: TRBV5-1
d_call: -

cdr3_aa: CSASDQGTGNYGYTF
cdr3_nt: TGCAGTGCTAGCGATCAAGGGACAGGGAACTATGGCTACACCTTC
clone_size: -
j_call: TRBJ1-2
v_call: TRBV20-1
d_call: TRBD1

cdr3_aa: CASTGNTIYF
cdr3_nt: TGTGCCAGCACTGGAAACACCATATATTTT
clone_size: many
j_call: TRBJ1-3
v_call: TRBV28
d_call: -

cdr3_aa: CASSYRDGSGANVLTF
cdr3_nt: TGTGCCAGTTCCTACAGGGATGGTTCTGGGGCCAACGTCCTGACTTTC
clone_size: -
j_call: TRBJ2-6
v_call: TRBV25-1
d_call: -

cdr3_aa: CASSPRDRGNTGELFF
cdr3_nt: TGTGCCAGCAGCCCCCGGGACAGGGGAAACACCGGGGAGCTGTTTTTT
clone_size: many
j_call: TRBJ2-2
v_call: TRBV7-8
d_call: TRBD1

cdr3_aa: CASSHGFYEQYF
cdr3_nt: TGTGCCAGCAGCCACGGGTTCTACGAGCAGTACTTC
clone_size: -
j_call: TRBJ2-7
v_call: TRBV7-2
d_call: -

cdr3_aa: CSVDGVRGADTQYF
cdr3_nt: TGCAGCGTTGATGGGGTTAGGGGAGCAGATACGCAGTATTTT
clone_size: -
j_call: TRBJ2-3
v_call: TRBV29-1
d_call: -

cdr3_aa: CASTDLGLSSTEAFF
cdr3_nt: TGTGCCAGCACTGACCTGGGCCTCAGCTCCACTGAAGCTTTCTTT
clone_size: many
j_call: TRBJ1-1
v_call: TRBV27
d_call: -

cdr3_aa: CASSFDRRNTEAFF
cdr3_nt: TGTGCCAGCAGTTTCGACAGGAGGAACACTGAAGCTTTCTTT
clone_size: many
j_call: TRBJ1-1
v_call: TRBV12-3/TRBV12-4
d_call: -

cdr3_aa: CASSVLAGGQSYNEQFF
cdr3_nt: TGTGCCAGCAGCGTACTAGCGGGGGGGCAATCCTACAATGAGCAGTTCTTC
clone_size: -
j_call: TRBJ2-1
v_call: TRBV9
d_call: TRBD2

cdr3_aa: CASSVRGRYNSPLHF
cdr3_nt: TGTGCCAGCAGTGTTAGGGGCAGATACAATTCACCCCTCCACTTT
clone_size: few
j_call: TRBJ1-6
v_call: TRBV2
d_call: -

cdr3_aa: CATSSGAGKEQFF
cdr3_nt: TGTGCCACCAGCTCCGGCGCAGGAAAAGAGCAGTTCTTC
clone_size: few
j_call: TRBJ2-1
v_call: TRBV24-1
d_call: -

cdr3_aa: CASRSQGMAQSPLHF
cdr3_nt: TGTGCCAGCAGGAGCCAGGGGATGGCCCAATCACCCCTCCACTTT
clone_size: many
j_call: TRBJ1-6
v_call: TRBV2
d_call: -

cdr3_aa: CASSRGYDEQYF
cdr3_nt: TGTGCCAGCAGCAGAGGGTACGACGAGCAGTACTTC
clone_size: -
j_call: TRBJ2-7
v_call: TRBV21-1
d_call: -

cdr3_aa: CASSFPTGGNEQFF
cdr3_nt: TGCGCCAGCAGCTTCCCGACAGGGGGCAATGAGCAGTTCTTC
clone_size: -
j_call: TRBJ2-1
v_call: TRBV5-1
d_call: TRBD1

cdr3_aa: CASSQRPGQGAGETQYF
cdr3_nt: TGTGCCAGCAGCCAGCGGCCGGGACAGGGGGCAGGAGAGACCCAGTACTTC
clone_size: many
j_call: TRBJ2-5
v_call: TRBV3-1
d_call: TRBD1

cdr3_aa: CASGLVIGGSQDYEQYF
cdr3_nt: TGTGCTAGTGGTTTGGTAATCGGAGGGTCCCAAGACTACGAGCAGTACTTC
clone_size: -
j_call: TRBJ2-7
v_call: TRBV12-5
d_call: -

cdr3_aa: CAWRWVGNSDTQYF
cdr3_nt: TGTGCCTGGAGATGGGTGGGGAACTCAGATACGCAGTATTTT
clone_size: -
j_call: TRBJ2-3
v_call: TRBV30
d_call: -

cdr3_aa: CSAAGQSQNQPQHF
cdr3_nt: TGCAGTGCTGCTGGACAGAGCCAGAATCAGCCCCAGCATTTT
clone_size: -
j_call: TRBJ1-5
v_call: TRBV20-1
d_call: -

cdr3_aa: CASSPNFYEQYF
cdr3_nt: TGTGCCAGCAGCCCTAACTTCTACGAGCAGTACTTC
clone_size: many
j_call: TRBJ2-7
v_call: TRBV12-3/TRBV12-4
d_call: -

cdr3_aa: CASSQDPSGGPGTDTQYF
cdr3_nt: TGTGCCAGCAGCCAAGATCCCAGCGGGGGCCCGGGAACAGATACGCAGTATTTT
clone_size: few
j_call: TRBJ2-3
v_call: TRBV4-2
d_call: TRBD2

cdr3_aa: CATLRTSGGESSYNEQFF
cdr3_nt: TGTGCCACCCTCCGGACTAGCGGGGGGGAAAGCTCCTACAATGAGCAGTTCTTC
clone_size: many
j_call: TRBJ2-1
v_call: TRBV10-3
d_call: TRBD2

cdr3_aa: CASSLASTSGGHLYNEQFF
cdr3_nt: TGTGCCAGCAGTTTAGCTAGCACCAGCGGGGGCCATCTATACAATGAGCAGTTCTTC
clone_size: few
j_call: TRBJ2-1
v_call: TRBV12-3/TRBV12-4
d_call: TRBD2

cdr3_aa: CASSPQQGSNTGELFF
cdr3_nt: TGTGCCAGCTCACCACAACAGGGATCGAACACCGGGGAGCTGTTTTTT
clone_size: many
j_call: TRBJ2-2
v_call: TRBV18
d_call: -

cdr3_aa: CASSPNQNDNEQFF
cdr3_nt: TGTGCCAGCAGCCCTAACCAAAACGACAATGAGCAGTTCTTC
clone_size: few
j_call: TRBJ2-1
v_call: TRBV7-9
d_call: -

cdr3_aa: CASKPPGISYNEQFF
cdr3_nt: TGTGCCAGTAAGCCTCCGGGGATATCCTACAATGAGCAGTTCTTC
clone_size: -
j_call: TRBJ2-1
v_call: TRBV25-1
d_call: -

cdr3_aa: CSVVSWEGQVKGEQFF
cdr3_nt: TGCAGCGTTGTTTCCTGGGAAGGACAGGTAAAGGGTGAGCAGTTCTTC
clone_size: many
j_call: TRBJ2-1
v_call: TRBV29-1
d_call: TRBD1

cdr3_aa: CSAARRAYGEQFF
cdr3_nt: TGCAGTGCTGCCCGACGGGCCTACGGTGAGCAGTTCTTC
clone_size: few
j_call: TRBJ2-1
v_call: TRBV20-1
d_call: -

cdr3_aa: CASSTLPGVRGTYEQYF
cdr3_nt: TGTGCCAGTAGTACCTTACCCGGGGTCCGGGGAACCTACGAGCAGTACTTC
clone_size: few
j_call: TRBJ2-7
v_call: TRBV19
d_call: -

cdr3_aa: CASSYQPQGREQFF
cdr3_nt: TGTGCCAGCAGTTACCAACCACAGGGACGTGAGCAGTTCTTC
clone_size: many
j_call: TRBJ2-1
v_call: TRBV6-5
d_call: -

cdr3_aa: CSVESTSGGWDTQYF
cdr3_nt: TGCAGCGTTGAGTCGACTAGCGGGGGCTGGGATACGCAGTATTTT
clone_size: -
j_call: TRBJ2-3
v_call: TRBV29-1
d_call: TRBD2

cdr3_aa: CASSQDHRSYGYTF
cdr3_nt: TGCGCCAGCAGCCAAGATCACAGGAGTTATGGCTACACCTTC
clone_size: -
j_call: TRBJ1-2
v_call: TRBV4-1
d_call: -

cdr3_aa: CATSKTGTEAFF
cdr3_nt: TGTGCCACCAGCAAAACGGGGACTGAAGCTTTCTTT
clone_size: many
j_call: TRBJ1-1
v_call: TRBV15
d_call: -

cdr3_aa: CASSQSSGGGQETQYF
cdr3_nt: TGTGCCAGCAGCCAGTCTAGCGGGGGTGGGCAAGAGACCCAGTACTTC
clone_size: few
j_call: TRBJ2-5
v_call: TRBV3-1
d_call: TRBD2

cdr3_aa: CASKKGLGSYNEQFF
cdr3_nt: TGTGCCAGCAAGAAGGGTTTAGGGTCCTACAATGAGCAGTTCTTC
clone_size: few
j_call: TRBJ2-1
v_call: TRBV6-1
d_call: -

cdr3_aa: CASSGTSGGPHETQYF
cdr3_nt: TGTGCCAGCAGTGGGACTAGCGGGGGGCCTCACGAGACCCAGTACTTC
clone_size: few
j_call: TRBJ2-5
v_call: TRBV6-1
d_call: TRBD2

cdr3_aa: CSVGTDSNQPQHF
cdr3_nt: TGCAGCGTTGGGACAGATAGCAATCAGCCCCAGCATTTT
clone_size: few
j_call: TRBJ1-5
v_call: TRBV29-1
d_call: -

cdr3_aa: CASQTWGRKDGELFF
cdr3_nt: TGTGCCAGCCAGACCTGGGGACGGAAGGACGGGGAGCTGTTTTTT
clone_size: -
j_call: TRBJ2-2
v_call: TRBV7-9
d_call: -

cdr3_aa: CASSLQWAGELFF
cdr3_nt: TGTGCCAGCAGCTTGCAGTGGGCCGGGGAGCTGTTTTTT
clone_size: -
j_call: TRBJ2-2
v_call: TRBV6-2/TRBV6-3
d_call: -

cdr3_aa: CAISESQEYGYTF
cdr3_nt: TGTGCCATCAGTGAGTCGCAGGAATATGGCTACACCTTC
clone_size: many
j_call: TRBJ1-2
v_call: TRBV10-3
d_call: -

cdr3_aa: CASSSTRGGNIQYF
cdr3_nt: TGTGCCAGCAGTTCCACCCGGGGGGGAAACATTCAGTACTTC
clone_size: few
j_call: TRBJ2-4
v_call: TRBV28
d_call: TRBD2

cdr3_aa: CASSFSPAQETQYF
cdr3_nt: TGTGCCAGCAGCTTTTCCCCCGCTCAAGAGACCCAGTACTTC
clone_size: few
j_call: TRBJ2-5
v_call: TRBV5-6
d_call: -

cdr3_aa: CASSSREYTEAFF
cdr3_nt: TGTGCCAGCAGCTCCAGGGAGTACACTGAAGCTTTCTTT
clone_size: -
j_call: TRBJ1-1
v_call: TRBV9
d_call: -

cdr3_aa: CASSTSSGGFGELFF
cdr3_nt: TGTGCCAGCAGCACCTCTAGCGGGGGCTTCGGGGAGCTGTTTTTT
clone_size: many
j_call: TRBJ2-2
v_call: TRBV7-9
d_call: TRBD2

cdr3_aa: CASSLERGRTYEQYF
cdr3_nt: TGTGCCAGCAGCTTGGAGCGGGGACGTACGTACGAGCAGTACTTC
clone_size: -
j_call: TRBJ2-7
v_call: TRBV7-8
d_call: TRBD2

cdr3_aa: CSAPRKLNTEAFF
cdr3_nt: TGCAGTGCACCTAGAAAGTTGAACACTGAAGCTTTCTTT
clone_size: -
j_call: TRBJ1-1
v_call: TRBV20-1
d_call: -

cdr3_aa: CASSYRVGGGYTF
cdr3_nt: TGTGCCAGCAGCTACAGGGTAGGAGGGGGCTACACCTTC
clone_size: -
j_call: TRBJ1-2
v_call: TRBV28
d_call: -

cdr3_aa: CASSYSGATDTQYF
cdr3_nt: TGTGCCAGCAGCTATAGCGGGGCAACAGATACGCAGTATTTT
clone_size: many
j_call: TRBJ2-3
v_call: TRBV7-8
d_call: TRBD2